This T cell receptor beta chain was sequenced during a study of blood T cell repertoires in COVID-19. Study details: PBMCs, B-cell-depleted T cells, or T cells provided the cDNA or gDNA that made up the material.

Authors' methods: Counts of nucleated cells, estimated from reference gene primer amplification, were obtained. Sequenced by immunoSEQ multiplex PCR; TCRdb stores in-frame clones only, minus some. V and J calls and clone size are copied from that table; D and trimming were computed from the DNA. The sample carries a few hundred thousand clones, about 88% recorded once. The sequence came from a woman between 50 and 59 years old who had been exposed to COVID-19. Source material: PBMCs or T cells enriched from blood (not recorded which).

The CDR3 reads CASSRLAGGPGTQYF. The DNA for the CDR3 is TGCGCCAGCAGCCGACTAGCGGGGGGGCCGGGTACGCAGTATTTT. J is TRBJ2-3 and V is TRBV4-1; TRBD2 matches at 14 bases. The J segment lost 8 bases and the V segment lost 4 bases, leaving 5 bases of the junction unmatched. Germline V gene lookup returns CDR1 MGHRA and CDR2 YSYEKL. The length of the CDR3 is 15 residues.